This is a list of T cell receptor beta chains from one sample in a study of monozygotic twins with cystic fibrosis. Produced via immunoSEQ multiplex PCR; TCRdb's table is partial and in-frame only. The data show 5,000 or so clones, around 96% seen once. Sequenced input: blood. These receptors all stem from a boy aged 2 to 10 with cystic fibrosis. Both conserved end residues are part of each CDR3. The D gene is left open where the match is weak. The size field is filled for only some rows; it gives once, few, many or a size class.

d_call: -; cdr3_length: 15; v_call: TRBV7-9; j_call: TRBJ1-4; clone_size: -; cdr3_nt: TGTGCCAGCAGCTTAGTAGTCATGGAGGATGAAAAACTGTTTTTT; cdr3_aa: CASSLVVMEDEKLFF
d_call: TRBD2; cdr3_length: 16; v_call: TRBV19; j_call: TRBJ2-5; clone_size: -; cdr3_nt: TGTGCCAGTAGTACCAATCTAGCGGGGGGGCAAGAGACCCAGTACTTC; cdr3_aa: CASSTNLAGGQETQYF
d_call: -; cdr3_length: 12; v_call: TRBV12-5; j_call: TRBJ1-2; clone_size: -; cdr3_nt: TGTGCTAGTGGTTACAATGACTATGGCTACACCTTC; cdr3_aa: CASGYNDYGYTF
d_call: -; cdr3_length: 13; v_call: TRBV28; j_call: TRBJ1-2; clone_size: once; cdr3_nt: TGTGCCAGCATTGAGCCAGTCGACTATGGCTACACCTTC; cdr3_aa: CASIEPVDYGYTF
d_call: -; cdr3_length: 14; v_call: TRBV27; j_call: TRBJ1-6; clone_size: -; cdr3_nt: TGTGCCAGCACCCAGGACAGAGGATTCACTGGCCTCCACTTT; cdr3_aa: CASTQDRGFTGLHF
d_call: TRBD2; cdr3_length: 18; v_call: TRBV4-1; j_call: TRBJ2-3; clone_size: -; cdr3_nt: TGCGCCAGCAGCCAAGAACTAGCGGGGGGTCGGTTCACAGATACGCAGTATTTT; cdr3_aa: CASSQELAGGRFTDTQYF
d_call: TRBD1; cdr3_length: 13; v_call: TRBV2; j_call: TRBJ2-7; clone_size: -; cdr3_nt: TGTGCCAGCAGCGGACAGGGGTCGGGCGAGCAGTACTTC; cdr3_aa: CASSGQGSGEQYF
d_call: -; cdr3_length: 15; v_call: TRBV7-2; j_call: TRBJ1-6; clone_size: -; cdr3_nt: TGTGCCAGCAGCCCTATTGGCGGATCAGGTTCACCCCTCCACTTT; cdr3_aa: CASSPIGGSGSPLHF
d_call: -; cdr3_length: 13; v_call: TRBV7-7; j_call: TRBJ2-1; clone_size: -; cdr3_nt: TGTGCCAGCAGCGCTCAGGTCCAGAGGGAACAGTTCTTC; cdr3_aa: CASSAQVQREQFF
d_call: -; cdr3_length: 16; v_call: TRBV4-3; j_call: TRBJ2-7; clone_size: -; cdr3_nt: TGCGCCAGCAGCCAAGATCCCGCAGACACATTTCGCGAGCAGTACTTC; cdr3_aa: CASSQDPADTFREQYF
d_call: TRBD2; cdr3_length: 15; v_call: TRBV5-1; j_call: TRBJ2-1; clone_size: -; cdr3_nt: TGCGCCAGCAGCCCTAGTAGCGGGGGGGCCAATGAGCAGTTCTTC; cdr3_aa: CASSPSSGGANEQFF
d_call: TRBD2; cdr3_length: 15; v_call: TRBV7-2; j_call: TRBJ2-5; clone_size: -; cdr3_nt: TGTGCCAGCAGCTTTTCGGGGGGGGAACAAGAGACCCAGTACTTC; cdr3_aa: CASSFSGGEQETQYF
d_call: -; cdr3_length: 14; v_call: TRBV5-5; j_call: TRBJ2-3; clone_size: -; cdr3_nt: TGTGCCAGCCAATTACAGGGTAGCACAGATACGCAGTATTTT; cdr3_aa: CASQLQGSTDTQYF
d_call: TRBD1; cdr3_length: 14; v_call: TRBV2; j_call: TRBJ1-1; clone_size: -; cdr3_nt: TGTGCCAGCAGGCTGGACAGGGCCAGCGGGGAAGCTTTCTTT; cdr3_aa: CASRLDRASGEAFF
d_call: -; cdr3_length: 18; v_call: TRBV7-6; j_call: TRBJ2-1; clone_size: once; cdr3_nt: TGTGCCAGCAGCCAGTCCGACCTCCCGGCGCTCAGATACAATGAGCAGTTCTTC; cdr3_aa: CASSQSDLPALRYNEQFF
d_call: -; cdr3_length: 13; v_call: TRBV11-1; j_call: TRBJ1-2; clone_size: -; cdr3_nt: TGTGCCAGCAGCCAATCGGGGAACTATGGCTACACCTTC; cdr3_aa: CASSQSGNYGYTF
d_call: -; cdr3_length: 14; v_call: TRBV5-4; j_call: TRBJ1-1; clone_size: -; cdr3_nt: TGTGCCAGCAGCTTGGGGTCAGGGGTCACTGAAGCTTTCTTT; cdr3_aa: CASSLGSGVTEAFF
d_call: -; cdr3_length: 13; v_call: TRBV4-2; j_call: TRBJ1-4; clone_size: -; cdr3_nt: TGTGCCAGCAGCCAAGATGGGGGGGAAAAACTGTTTTTT; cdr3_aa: CASSQDGGEKLFF
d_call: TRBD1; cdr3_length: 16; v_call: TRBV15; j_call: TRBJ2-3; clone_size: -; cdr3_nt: TGTGCCACCAGCAGAGACAGGGGGTTGACGGCAGATACGCAGTATTTT; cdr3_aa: CATSRDRGLTADTQYF
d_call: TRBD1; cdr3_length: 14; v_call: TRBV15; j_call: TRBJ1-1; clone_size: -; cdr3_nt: TGTGCCACCAGCACGGACAGGATGAACACTGAAGCTTTCTTT; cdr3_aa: CATSTDRMNTEAFF
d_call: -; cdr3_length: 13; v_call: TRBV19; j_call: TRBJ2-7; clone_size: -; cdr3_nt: TGTGCCAGTAGCCCCATCGGGTACTACGAGCAGTACTTC; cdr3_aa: CASSPIGYYEQYF
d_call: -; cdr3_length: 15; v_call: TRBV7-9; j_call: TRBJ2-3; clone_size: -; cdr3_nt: TGTGCCAGCAGGCCCCGGAGGGCAGGCACAGATACGCAGTATTTT; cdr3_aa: CASRPRRAGTDTQYF
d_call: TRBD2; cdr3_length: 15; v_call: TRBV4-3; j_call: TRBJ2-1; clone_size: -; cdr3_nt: TGCGCCAGCAGCCAAGTAGGCGGGGGGGATATTGAGCAGTTCTTC; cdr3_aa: CASSQVGGGDIEQFF
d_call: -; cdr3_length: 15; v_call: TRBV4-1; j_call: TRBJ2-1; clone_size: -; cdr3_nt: TGCGCCAGCAGCCAGGTCGGGGGCTCCTACAATGAGCAGTTCTTC; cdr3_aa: CASSQVGGSYNEQFF
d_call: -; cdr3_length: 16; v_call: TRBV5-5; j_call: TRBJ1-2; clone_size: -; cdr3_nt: TGTGCCAGCAGCTTGGCCAAGACAAGTTTTGACTATGGCTACACCTTC; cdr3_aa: CASSLAKTSFDYGYTF
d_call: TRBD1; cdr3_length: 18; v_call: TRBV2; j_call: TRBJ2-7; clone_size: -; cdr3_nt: TGTGCCAGCAGTGCTGACCAAGTCTCATTGACAGGGACCTACGAGCAGTACTTC; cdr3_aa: CASSADQVSLTGTYEQYF
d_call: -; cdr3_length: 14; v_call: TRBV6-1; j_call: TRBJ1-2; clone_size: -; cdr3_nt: TGTGCCAGCAGTGATAATCAGGTCAACTATGGCTACACCTTC; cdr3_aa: CASSDNQVNYGYTF
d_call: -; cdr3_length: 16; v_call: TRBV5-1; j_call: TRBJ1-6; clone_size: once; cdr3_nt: TGCGCCAGCAGCCTCCTGTCGGGGCCTGAGAATTCACCCCTCCACTTT; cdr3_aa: CASSLLSGPENSPLHF
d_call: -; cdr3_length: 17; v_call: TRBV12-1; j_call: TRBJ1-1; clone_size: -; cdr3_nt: TGTGCCAGCAGCCACAGTCCGGGGCGCCCGATGAACACTGAAGCTTTCTTT; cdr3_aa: CASSHSPGRPMNTEAFF
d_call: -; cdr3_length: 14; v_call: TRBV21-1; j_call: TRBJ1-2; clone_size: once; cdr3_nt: TGTGCCAGCAACCGACAAAGGGGTAACTATGGCTACACCTTC; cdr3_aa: CASNRQRGNYGYTF
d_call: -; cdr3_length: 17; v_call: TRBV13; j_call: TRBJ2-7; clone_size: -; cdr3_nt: TGTGCCAGCAGCCCCAGACACCCCGGGACGGCCACCTACGAGCAGTACTTC; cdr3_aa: CASSPRHPGTATYEQYF
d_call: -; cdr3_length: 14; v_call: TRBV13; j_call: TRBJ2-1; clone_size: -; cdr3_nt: TGTGCCAGCAGCCTGGCCGGTGCCCTGATCGAGCAGTTCTTC; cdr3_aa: CASSLAGALIEQFF
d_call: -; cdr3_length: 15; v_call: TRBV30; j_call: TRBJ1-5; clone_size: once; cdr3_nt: TGTGCCTGGAGTGTACGGGGGGCTAGCAATCAGCCCCAGCATTTT; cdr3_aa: CAWSVRGASNQPQHF
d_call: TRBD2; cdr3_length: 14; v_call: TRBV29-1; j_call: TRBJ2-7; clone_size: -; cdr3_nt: TGCAGCGTTGAGCTAGCGGGGGGTAGGTACGAGCAGTACTTC; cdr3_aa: CSVELAGGRYEQYF
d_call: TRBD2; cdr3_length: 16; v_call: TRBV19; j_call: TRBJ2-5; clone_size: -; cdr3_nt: TGTGCCCTAATGGGGGTAGCGGGGGGCTACCAAGAGACCCAGTACTTC; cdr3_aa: CALMGVAGGYQETQYF
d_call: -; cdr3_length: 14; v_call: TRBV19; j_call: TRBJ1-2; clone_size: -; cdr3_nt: TGTGCCAGTAGTATAATCGCAGGGAACTATGGCTACACCTTC; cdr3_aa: CASSIIAGNYGYTF
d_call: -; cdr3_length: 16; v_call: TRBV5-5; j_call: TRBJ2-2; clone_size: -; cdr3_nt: TGTGCCAGCAGCTTGGATCCGGGGTGGGGCACCGGGGAGCTGTTTTTT; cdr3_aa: CASSLDPGWGTGELFF